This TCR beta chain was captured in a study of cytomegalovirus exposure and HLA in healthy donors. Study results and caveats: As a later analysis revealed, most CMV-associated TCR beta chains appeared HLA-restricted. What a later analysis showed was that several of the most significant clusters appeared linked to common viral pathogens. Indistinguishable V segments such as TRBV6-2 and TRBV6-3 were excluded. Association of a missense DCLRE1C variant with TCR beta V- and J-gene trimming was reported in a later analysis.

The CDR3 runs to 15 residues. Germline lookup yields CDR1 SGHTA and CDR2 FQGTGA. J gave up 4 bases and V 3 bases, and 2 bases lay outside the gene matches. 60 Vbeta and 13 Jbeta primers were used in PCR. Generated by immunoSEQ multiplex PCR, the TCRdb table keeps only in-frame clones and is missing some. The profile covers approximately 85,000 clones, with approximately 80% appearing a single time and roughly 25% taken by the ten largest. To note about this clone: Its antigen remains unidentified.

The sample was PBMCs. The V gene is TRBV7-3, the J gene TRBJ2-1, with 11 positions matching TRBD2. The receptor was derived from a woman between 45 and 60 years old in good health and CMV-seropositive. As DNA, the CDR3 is TGTGCCAGCAGCTTTACTAGCGGGGGATACAATGAGCAGTTCTTC. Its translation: CASSFTSGGYNEQFF. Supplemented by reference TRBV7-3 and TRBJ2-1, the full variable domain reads GAGVSQTPSNKVTEKGKYVELRCDPISGHTALYWYRQSLGQGPEFLIYFQGTGAADDSGLPNDRFFAVRPEGSVSTLKIQRTERGDSAVYLCASSFTSGGYNEQFFGPGTRLTVL.